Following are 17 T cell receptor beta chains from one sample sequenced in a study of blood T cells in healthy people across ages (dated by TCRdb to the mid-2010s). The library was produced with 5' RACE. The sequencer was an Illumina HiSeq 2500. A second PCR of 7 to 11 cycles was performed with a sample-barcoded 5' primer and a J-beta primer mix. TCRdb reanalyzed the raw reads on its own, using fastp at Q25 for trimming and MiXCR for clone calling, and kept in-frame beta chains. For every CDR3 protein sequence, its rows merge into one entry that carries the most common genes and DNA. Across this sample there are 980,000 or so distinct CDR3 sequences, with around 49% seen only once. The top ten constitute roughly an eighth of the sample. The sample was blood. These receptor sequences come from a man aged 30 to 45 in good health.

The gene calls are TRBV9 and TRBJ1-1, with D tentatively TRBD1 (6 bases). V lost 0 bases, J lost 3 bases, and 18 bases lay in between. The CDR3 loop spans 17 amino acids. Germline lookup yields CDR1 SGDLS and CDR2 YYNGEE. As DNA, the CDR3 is TGTGCCAGCAGCGTAGATGGAGGAAGGGGGGTGGACACTGAAGCTTTCTTT. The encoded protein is CASSVDGGRGVDTEAFF.

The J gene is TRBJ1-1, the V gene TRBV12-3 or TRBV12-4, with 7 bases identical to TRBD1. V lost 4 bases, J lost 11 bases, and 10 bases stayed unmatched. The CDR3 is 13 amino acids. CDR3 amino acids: CASSYRGLNGAFF. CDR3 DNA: TGTGCCAGCAGTTACAGGGGACTAAATGGTGCTTTCTTT.

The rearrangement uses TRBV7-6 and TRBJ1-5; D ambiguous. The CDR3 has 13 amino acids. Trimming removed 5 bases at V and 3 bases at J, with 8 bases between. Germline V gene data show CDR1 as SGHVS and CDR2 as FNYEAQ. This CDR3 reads CASSETFNQPQHF. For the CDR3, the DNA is TGTGCCAGCAGCGAAACTTTCAATCAGCCCCAGCATTTT.

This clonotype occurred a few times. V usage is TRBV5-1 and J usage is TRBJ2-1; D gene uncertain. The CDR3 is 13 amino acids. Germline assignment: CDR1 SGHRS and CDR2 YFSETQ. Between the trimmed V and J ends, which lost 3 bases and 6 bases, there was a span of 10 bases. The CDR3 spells CASSWDLGNEQFF. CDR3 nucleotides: TGCGCCAGCAGCTGGGATTTGGGCAATGAGCAGTTCTTC.

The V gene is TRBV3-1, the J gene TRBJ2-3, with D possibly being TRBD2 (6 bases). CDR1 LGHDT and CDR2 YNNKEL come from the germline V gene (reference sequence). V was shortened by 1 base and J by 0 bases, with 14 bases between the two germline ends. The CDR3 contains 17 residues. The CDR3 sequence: CASSQAGLTVSTDTQYF. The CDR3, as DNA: TGTGCCAGCAGCCAAGCGGGACTCACCGTAAGCACAGATACGCAGTATTTT.

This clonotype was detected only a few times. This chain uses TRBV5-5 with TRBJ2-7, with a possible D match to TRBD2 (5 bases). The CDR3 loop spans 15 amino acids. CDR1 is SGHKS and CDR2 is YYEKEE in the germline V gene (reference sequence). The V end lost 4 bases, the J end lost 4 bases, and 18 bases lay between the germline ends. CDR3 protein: CASSETTDLLYEQYF. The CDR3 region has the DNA TGTGCCAGCAGCGAGACTACGGACCTCCTGTACGAGCAGTACTTC.

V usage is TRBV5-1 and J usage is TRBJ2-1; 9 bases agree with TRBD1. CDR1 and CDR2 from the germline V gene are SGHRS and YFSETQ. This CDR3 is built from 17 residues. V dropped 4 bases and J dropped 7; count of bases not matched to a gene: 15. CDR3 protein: CASSLGLVTGGKNEQFF. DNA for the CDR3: TGCGCCAGCAGCCTGGGCCTGGTGACAGGGGGGAAGAATGAGCAGTTCTTC.

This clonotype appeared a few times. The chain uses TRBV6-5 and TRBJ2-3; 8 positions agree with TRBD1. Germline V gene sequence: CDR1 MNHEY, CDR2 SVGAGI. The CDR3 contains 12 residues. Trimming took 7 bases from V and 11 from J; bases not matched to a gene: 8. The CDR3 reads CASKQPGQEQYF. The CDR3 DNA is TGTGCCAGCAAACAACCGGGACAGGAGCAGTATTTT.

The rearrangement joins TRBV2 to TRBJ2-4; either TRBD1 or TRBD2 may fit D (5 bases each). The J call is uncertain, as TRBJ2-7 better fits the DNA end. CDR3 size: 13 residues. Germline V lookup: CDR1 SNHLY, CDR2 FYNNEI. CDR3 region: CASSEGRLGEQYF. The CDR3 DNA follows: TGTGCCAGCAGTGAGGGACGGTTGGGCGAGCAGTACTTC.

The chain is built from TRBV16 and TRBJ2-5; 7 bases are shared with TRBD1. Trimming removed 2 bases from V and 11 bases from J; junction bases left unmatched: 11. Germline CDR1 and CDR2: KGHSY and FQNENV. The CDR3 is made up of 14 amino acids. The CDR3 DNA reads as TGTGCCAGCAGCCAAGTGACAGGGTCGGGGACGCAGTACTTC. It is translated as CASSQVTGSGTQYF.

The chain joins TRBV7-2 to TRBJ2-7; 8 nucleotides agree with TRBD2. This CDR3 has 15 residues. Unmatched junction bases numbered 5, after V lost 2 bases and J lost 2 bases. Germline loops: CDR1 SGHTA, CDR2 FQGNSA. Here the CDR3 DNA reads TGTGCCAGCAGCTTATACGGGGGGGGCCCCTACGAGCAGTACTTC. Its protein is CASSLYGGGPYEQYF.

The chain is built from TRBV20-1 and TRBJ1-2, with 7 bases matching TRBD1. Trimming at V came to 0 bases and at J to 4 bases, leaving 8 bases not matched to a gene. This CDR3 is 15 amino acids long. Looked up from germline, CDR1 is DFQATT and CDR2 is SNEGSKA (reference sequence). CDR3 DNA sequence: TGCAGTGCTAGAGATTTGGGACAGTATGCCTATGGCTACACCTTC. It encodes CSARDLGQYAYGYTF.

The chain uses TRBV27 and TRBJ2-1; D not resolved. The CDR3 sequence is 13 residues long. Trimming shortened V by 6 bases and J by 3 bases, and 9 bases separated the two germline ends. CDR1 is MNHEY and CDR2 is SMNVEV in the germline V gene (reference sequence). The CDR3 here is CASSYANYNEQFF. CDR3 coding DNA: TGTGCCAGCAGCTACGCAAACTACAATGAGCAGTTCTTC.

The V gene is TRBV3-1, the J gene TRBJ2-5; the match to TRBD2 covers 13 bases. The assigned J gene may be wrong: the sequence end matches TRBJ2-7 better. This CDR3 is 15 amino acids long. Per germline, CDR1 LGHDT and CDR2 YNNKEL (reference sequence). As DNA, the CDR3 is TGTGCCAGCAGCAACGGACTAGCGGGGGTTAACGAGCAGTACTTC. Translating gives CASSNGLAGVNEQYF.

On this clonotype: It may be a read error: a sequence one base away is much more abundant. DNA of the CDR3: TGTGCCAGCAGCTCTGGGACAGCCTCGGGGGACGAGCAGTACTTC. It yields the protein CASSSGTASGDEQYF. V gene TRBV7-9 combines with J gene TRBJ2-5, with a tentative D call TRBD1 (7 bases). The J call may be in error: the DNA end matches TRBJ2-7 better. This CDR3 is 15 amino acids long. The germline CDR1 and CDR2 sequences are SEHNR and FQNEAQ (reference sequence).

CDR3 sequence: CSARMRTQQINEKLFF. Written as DNA, the CDR3 is TGCAGTGCTAGAATGAGGACACAACAAATCAATGAAAAACTGTTTTTT. The chain uses TRBV20-1 and TRBJ1-4; TRBD1 is a possible D gene (5 bases). CDR3 length equals 16 residues. The V gene lost 2 bases and the J gene lost 5 bases, with 18 bases spanning the gap. Germline assignment: CDR1 DFQATT and CDR2 SNEGSKA (reference sequence).

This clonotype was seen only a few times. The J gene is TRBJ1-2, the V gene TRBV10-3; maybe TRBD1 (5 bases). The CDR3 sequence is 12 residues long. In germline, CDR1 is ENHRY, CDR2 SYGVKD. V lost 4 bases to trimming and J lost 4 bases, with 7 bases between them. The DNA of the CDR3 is TGTGCCATCAGTGCAGGGAGCTATGGCTACACCTTC. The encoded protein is CAISAGSYGYTF.